This TCR beta chain emerged from a study of blood T cell repertoires in COVID-19. As processed by the authors: Amplification of reference gene primers provided the estimated nucleated cell counts. The method was immunoSEQ multiplex PCR; TCRdb's version includes in-frame clones alone and lacks a portion of them. V and J calls and clone size come straight from that table; D and trimming were deduced from the DNA. The table lists some 100,000 clones, over 80% of them singletons. The V and J ends lost 6 bases and 1 base respectively, with 10 bases between them. The germline V gene encodes CDR1 MDHEN and CDR2 SYDVKM. The CDR3 runs to 15 residues.

The rearrangement joins TRBV28 to TRBJ2-6; possible D gene TRBD1, 6 bases. This TCR was sampled from a woman aged 65 to 85 with active or convalescent COVID-19. Sequenced material: peripheral blood. CDR3 region: CASRGGGSGANVLTF. The CDR3 DNA follows: TGTGCCAGCAGAGGGGGTGGGTCTGGGGCCAACGTCCTGACTTTC.